The clone carrying this T cell receptor beta chain was counted between two and nine times. Its target is not known. The data are from a study of T cell repertoires in cytomegalovirus infection. Study overall: It can be stated that public TCR beta signatures indicated CMV infection as well as a matching HLA type. Notes on the study in general: Public TCR beta family frequency separated CMV-and-HLA carriers, including in an independent cohort. The ex vivo response showed dominance by HLA-C-restricted CMV-specific TCR beta clonotypes.

TCRdb ran MiXCR on the reads and lists one entry per CDR3 protein. The sample records around 94,000 distinct CDR3 sequences, approximately 15% being singletons. This CDR3 is 14 amino acids long. Germline V lookup: CDR1 MNHEY, CDR2 SVGEGT. Trimming left V 7 bases short and J 2 bases short, with 15 bases between. This receptor was identified in a human donor in good health (CMV status not recorded). Some clones in this sample may be carry-over from other donors' samples. V and J are TRBV6-2 or TRBV6-3 and TRBJ2-7; D remains ambiguous. The material sequenced was PBMCs. The CDR3 DNA reads as TGTGCCAGCATCGACCGGACCATTACCTACGAGCAGTACTTC. Its protein is CASIDRTITYEQYF.